Here is one T cell receptor (beta chain) with its context. This record belongs to a study of OX40 agonist ivuxolimab in advanced cancers. Study-level background: Patients were infused with ivuxolimab every 2 weeks at 0.01 to 10 mg/kg. Three individuals attained partial responses, comprising one hepatocellular carcinoma case and two cutaneous melanoma cases.

The assay was immunoSEQ multiplex PCR, and TCRdb's table has in-frame clones only and misses some. Counted here are approximately 76,000 clones, 94% occurring once; the ten biggest clones make up roughly 11%. Researchers took blood at baseline, on cycle 4 day 1, and on cycle 7 day 1. This TCR derives from an adult with an advanced solid tumor such as melanoma, head and neck, liver or kidney cancer. This specimen consisted of CD4+ or CD8+ T cells sorted from blood, obtained in a trial of the OX40 agonist ivuxolimab.

The CDR3 protein is CASSSPRAPSHPEKLFF. The CDR3 coding sequence is TGTGCCAGCAGCAGCCCCCGAGCACCGTCGCACCCGGAAAAACTGTTTTTT. The V call is TRBV7-9, the J call TRBJ1-4; D gene unclear. The ends were cut back, 5 bases at V and 8 bases at J, with 24 bases in the middle. The CDR3 sequence is 17 residues long. Germline CDR1 SEHNR, CDR2 FQNEAQ (reference sequence).